The sequence of this TCR beta chain was determined in a study of pediatric ulcerative colitis (dated by TCRdb to about 2019). Background for the entire study: Seven or eight ulcerative colitis patients had pancolitis and two had left-sided colitis, with histology consistent with ulcerative colitis in all. By Pediatric Ulcerative Colitis Activity Index, a couple of patients had mild disease, four had moderate disease and three had acute severe colitis. Roughly ten newly diagnosed, treatment-naive pediatric ulcerative colitis patients and a handful of non-IBD control children each provided paired blood and rectal samples.

No immunosuppressive medication had been given to the ulcerative colitis patients before the diagnostic colonoscopy. A blood sample was drawn at the time of the colonoscopy. The Wizard kit (Promega) was used to extract genomic DNA from the blood and intestinal samples. In the germline V gene, CDR1 corresponds to SQVTM and CDR2 to ANQGSEA. V is shortened by 4 bases, J by 5 bases, and the region joining them spans 14 bases. From cysteine to phenylalanine, the CDR3 is 13 amino acids long. Just the 39-base CDR3 DNA is kept, in frame starting at base 1. Through the immunoSEQ TRB Survey service, multiplex V and J primers were used to amplify rearranged CDR3 beta regions from genomic DNA. To keep sequencing depth equal across samples, survey-level depth of up to 500,000 reads per sample was applied. Libraries were purified and pooled, and sequencing was performed on Illumina technology. The original methods were these. Productive clonality, sample overlap, pairwise scatters, CDR3 beta length, V/D/J gene usage and productiveness were assessed with immunoSEQ online tools. Alongside Shannon and Simpson indices, calculated diversity was computed as the number of unique rearrangements divided by total templates, multiplied by 100. For principal component analysis, Z-score normalized data were analyzed with the R prcomp function and the ggbiplot package. Morisita's index was used to quantify the clonal overlap between blood and rectum within each subject. The table was pulled from immuneACCESS by TCRdb, which kept in-frame rearrangements only. Such tables lose some clones; where checked, under half of the loss comes from unresolved V genes, and the rest has no known cause. The DNA gave D and trimming, while V, J and clone size come from that table. In all, the sample holds 30,000 to 45,000 clones, and roughly 80% of those were seen once. The ten largest clones add up to 20% to 25% of the sample.

Overall study results and their limits: Compared with controls, ulcerative colitis patients showed significantly higher autologous blood-rectal clonal overlap, a finding that suggests increased T cell trafficking to inflamed tissue. Repertoires were derived from total lymphocyte DNA, so rare subsets such as regulatory T cells may have patterns not reflected. With only a handful of individuals, the healthy control group was small. For technical reasons, the blood samples of a couple of patients yielded substantially fewer templates, so those samples were excluded from the blood-rectal overlap analysis. A couple of rectal CDR3 clonotypes were detected in all ulcerative colitis patients and were not detected in any of the controls. Features of the rectal repertoire distinguished controls, mild-moderate colitis patients and acute severe colitis patients, and in acute severe colitis rectal diversity was lower because of clonal expansions.

Notes on this clone: Its binding antigen is unknown. No much larger clone exists at a distance of one base, and base qualities are not known.

Sequenced input: blood. This receptor was identified in a girl between 10 and 17 years old with moderate ulcerative colitis. The chain couples TRBV29-1 to TRBJ1-2; matching of 6 bases hints at TRBD1 as the D gene. CDR3 sequence: CSVVLQGNYGYTF. The nucleotide sequence is TGCAGCGTTGTGCTCCAGGGGAATTATGGCTACACCTTC.